The text below deals with one T cell receptor beta chain. This record belongs to a study of naive and memory T cell subsets. The treatment is: skin biopsy from PPD injection site in Mantoux-positive individual. Input was about 1 to 1,100 ng of DNase-treated total RNA without cell sorting. Individuals with a positive Mantoux test gave biopsies from PPD-injected skin. Blood and skin TCR RNA was reverse transcribed with alpha and beta constant primers. TCRdb reanalysed the UMI-ligation and nested PCR reads using MiXCR and keeps one entry per CDR3 protein. The data show roughly 18,000 distinct CDR3 sequences, 7.5% to 10% seen once. The CDR3 consists of 13 residues. V lost 3 bases and J 2 bases, leaving 9 bases between the germline ends. The germline CDR1 and CDR2 sequences are SGHRS and YFSETQ.

Sample: skin, taken from a tuberculin skin test site. This chain connects TRBV5-1 to TRBJ2-7; TRBD2 might be the D (6 bases). This receptor was taken from an adult in good health. The CDR3, as DNA: TGCGCCAGCAGCTGGGACTCCACCTACGAGCAGTACTTC. Translated, it gives CASSWDSTYEQYF.